The entry that follows covers one TCR beta chain sequence. This specimen belongs to a study of blood T cell repertoires in COVID-19. Repertoires were generated with immunoSEQ multiplex PCR, while TCRdb's copy carries only in-frame clones and drops some. The data show tens of thousands of clones, approximately 80% seen once. This clonotype originated in a man aged 60 to 69 with acute or convalescent COVID-19. What was sequenced was peripheral blood.

For the CDR3, the DNA is TGTGCCAGCAGGGACTCTGGAGAACACTATGGCTACACCTTC. Protein sequence: CASRDSGEHYGYTF. This chain uses TRBV6-6 with TRBJ1-2; D remains unclear. V was cut by 6 bases and J by 3 bases, with 14 bases left in between. The CDR3 contains 14 residues. CDR1 and CDR2 from the germline V gene are MNHNY and SVGAGI (reference sequence).